This TCR beta chain was observed in a study of graft-versus-host responses after intestinal transplantation. Study summary: Transplants given to recipients were multivisceral, liver-intestinal, or isolated intestinal. The recipients all started with anti-thymocyte globulin induction and then took tacrolimus and steroids for about three years.

The protocol was immunoSEQ multiplex PCR, while the TCRdb copy is restricted to in-frame clones and leaves out a portion. The table records about 150,000 clones, 80% to 95% of them present only once. Findings and limits, study-wide: In patients with graft-donor T cell macrochimerism, allograft graft-versus-host to host-versus-graft clonal ratios were high. Early post-transplant HvG declines showed an association with peak circulating GvH clone levels.

Germline V gives CDR1 MNHNY, CDR2 SVGAGI (reference sequence). The CDR3 is 14 amino acids. V was clipped by 6 bases and J by 10 bases, with 19 bases between them. For this clone: Its matching antigen is unknown.

This sequence was found in a human donor who received an intestinal transplant. The chain combines TRBV6-6 with TRBJ2-4; D unclear. The sample was unstimulated CD4+ T cells sorted from spleen or lymph node cells, taken before intestinal transplant. CDR3 sequence: CASSLTGSPWIQYF. CDR3 DNA: TGTGCCAGCAGCCTAACCGGGTCCCCGTGGATTCAGTACTTC.